A selection of T cell receptor beta chains follows, all from one sample in a study of spatial heterogeneity in lung cancer. In TCRdb, the 5' RACE reads were re-called with MiXCR into one record per CDR3 protein. This table has 40,000 to 45,000 distinct CDR3 sequences, around 6.8% appearing once. This specimen consisted of PBMCs, obtained at surgery. These receptors were taken from a female donor with early-stage non-small cell lung cancer. Both conserved end residues are part of each CDR3. A D gene is named only where the DNA matches it firmly. Some rows have no size entry. The others give once, few or many, or a class for an expanded clone.

d_call: NA; cdr3_length: 15; clone_size: NA; j_call: TRBJ1-1; v_call: TRBV12-5; cdr3_nt: TGTGCTAGTCGACCAGGCGGGGTCTCGAACACTGAAGCTTTCTTT; cdr3_aa: CASRPGGVSNTEAFF
d_call: NA; cdr3_length: 12; clone_size: many; j_call: TRBJ1-1; v_call: TRBV6-2/TRBV6-3; cdr3_nt: TGTGCCAGCAGTCGCCCCAGGACTGAAGCTTTCTTT; cdr3_aa: CASSRPRTEAFF
d_call: NA; cdr3_length: 16; clone_size: many; j_call: TRBJ2-3; v_call: TRBV4-3; cdr3_nt: TGCGCCAGCAGCCAAGGTCCAGCGGCTAGCACAGATACGCAGTATTTT; cdr3_aa: CASSQGPAASTDTQYF
d_call: TRBD1; cdr3_length: 15; clone_size: few; j_call: TRBJ1-4; v_call: TRBV6-1; cdr3_nt: TGTGCCAGCAGTCTCCAAGGGACAGGGAATGAAAAACTGTTTTTT; cdr3_aa: CASSLQGTGNEKLFF
d_call: TRBD1; cdr3_length: 14; clone_size: many; j_call: TRBJ2-1; v_call: TRBV7-2; cdr3_nt: TGTGCCAGCGTCCGGGACAGAGGCTACAATGAGCAGTTCTTC; cdr3_aa: CASVRDRGYNEQFF
d_call: NA; cdr3_length: 15; clone_size: many; j_call: TRBJ1-6; v_call: TRBV7-3; cdr3_nt: TGTGCCAGCAGCCTGCAGGGCTTGGGGAATTCACCCCTCCACTTT; cdr3_aa: CASSLQGLGNSPLHF
d_call: TRBD2; cdr3_length: 16; clone_size: many; j_call: TRBJ2-5; v_call: TRBV5-8; cdr3_nt: TGTGCCAGCAGCTTGGTGATAGCGGGGGGTCAAGAGACCCAGTACTTC; cdr3_aa: CASSLVIAGGQETQYF
d_call: NA; cdr3_length: 12; clone_size: NA; j_call: TRBJ1-1; v_call: TRBV7-9; cdr3_nt: TGTGCCAGCAGCGAGGGGCACACTGAAGCTTTCTTT; cdr3_aa: CASSEGHTEAFF
d_call: NA; cdr3_length: 14; clone_size: few; j_call: TRBJ2-3; v_call: TRBV24-1; cdr3_nt: TGTGCCACCAGGGGCAGACAATCCACAGATACGCAGTATTTT; cdr3_aa: CATRGRQSTDTQYF
d_call: TRBD1; cdr3_length: 15; clone_size: many; j_call: TRBJ1-3; v_call: TRBV3-1; cdr3_nt: TGTGCCAGCAGCCCGACAGGGGATCCCGGAAACACCATATATTTT; cdr3_aa: CASSPTGDPGNTIYF
d_call: NA; cdr3_length: 17; clone_size: NA; j_call: TRBJ1-6; v_call: TRBV12-5; cdr3_nt: TGTGCTAGTGGTTTACTGACAGGCCCTTACTATAATTCACCCCTCCACTTT; cdr3_aa: CASGLLTGPYYNSPLHF
d_call: NA; cdr3_length: 16; clone_size: few; j_call: TRBJ2-1; v_call: TRBV12-3/TRBV12-4; cdr3_nt: TGTGCCAGCAGTCCAACTATGGACTACCTGGTGAATGAGCAGTTCTTC; cdr3_aa: CASSPTMDYLVNEQFF
d_call: TRBD1; cdr3_length: 16; clone_size: NA; j_call: TRBJ1-5; v_call: TRBV6-5; cdr3_nt: TGTGCCAGCAGTTTCGGGACAGGGGGCGCGGGTCAGCCCCAGCATTTT; cdr3_aa: CASSFGTGGAGQPQHF
d_call: NA; cdr3_length: 14; clone_size: many; j_call: TRBJ2-5; v_call: TRBV6-5; cdr3_nt: TGTGCCAGCAGTTCACTTGAGTCTTGGGAGACCCAGTACTTC; cdr3_aa: CASSSLESWETQYF
d_call: NA; cdr3_length: 14; clone_size: many; j_call: TRBJ1-4; v_call: TRBV20-1; cdr3_nt: TGCAGTGCTAGAATGATACCAACTAATGAAAAACTGTTTTTT; cdr3_aa: CSARMIPTNEKLFF
d_call: NA; cdr3_length: 14; clone_size: many; j_call: TRBJ1-1; v_call: TRBV4-3; cdr3_nt: TGCGCCAGCAGCCAAGAAATCCGGCGGAGTGAAGCTTTCTTT; cdr3_aa: CASSQEIRRSEAFF
d_call: NA; cdr3_length: 11; clone_size: many; j_call: TRBJ1-3; v_call: TRBV6-6; cdr3_nt: TGTGCCAGCAGTTGGGGGGACACCATATATTTT; cdr3_aa: CASSWGDTIYF
d_call: NA; cdr3_length: 15; clone_size: few; j_call: TRBJ1-5; v_call: TRBV11-2; cdr3_nt: TGTGCCAGCAGCTTAGGGGGGGGCCGAATAGAGGCCCAGCATTTT; cdr3_aa: CASSLGGGRIEAQHF
d_call: TRBD2; cdr3_length: 16; clone_size: NA; j_call: TRBJ2-7; v_call: TRBV7-2; cdr3_nt: TGTGCCAGCAGCTTAGCAGGGACTACCAGCTCCTACGAGCAGTACTTC; cdr3_aa: CASSLAGTTSSYEQYF
d_call: NA; cdr3_length: 12; clone_size: few; j_call: TRBJ1-1; v_call: TRBV5-1; cdr3_nt: TGCGCCAGCTTTGATCCTTCCACTGAAGCTTTCTTT; cdr3_aa: CASFDPSTEAFF
d_call: NA; cdr3_length: 15; clone_size: NA; j_call: TRBJ1-5; v_call: TRBV12-3/TRBV12-4; cdr3_nt: TGTGCCAGCAGTTTCAGAAGGGCTAGCAATCAGCCCCAGCATTTT; cdr3_aa: CASSFRRASNQPQHF
d_call: NA; cdr3_length: 17; clone_size: many; j_call: TRBJ1-1; v_call: TRBV5-6; cdr3_nt: TGTGCCAGCAGCTTAATTGGACCGTCCACGATGAACACTGAAGCTTTCTTT; cdr3_aa: CASSLIGPSTMNTEAFF
d_call: NA; cdr3_length: 14; clone_size: NA; j_call: TRBJ1-2; v_call: TRBV6-1; cdr3_nt: TGTGCCAGCAGTGAAGGGGGAGGGGGCTATGGCTACACCTTC; cdr3_aa: CASSEGGGGYGYTF
d_call: NA; cdr3_length: 13; clone_size: NA; j_call: TRBJ2-5; v_call: TRBV2; cdr3_nt: TGTGCCAGCGCTCGAGGAATCGGAGAGACCCAGTACTTC; cdr3_aa: CASARGIGETQYF
d_call: TRBD2; cdr3_length: 15; clone_size: many; j_call: TRBJ2-7; v_call: TRBV4-2; cdr3_nt: TGTGCCAGCAGCGCTACCCTTGGGACTAGCGAGGAGCAGTACTTC; cdr3_aa: CASSATLGTSEEQYF
d_call: NA; cdr3_length: 9; clone_size: NA; j_call: TRBJ2-7; v_call: TRBV21-1; cdr3_nt: TGTGCCATTCGCTACGAGCAGTACTTC; cdr3_aa: CAIRYEQYF
d_call: NA; cdr3_length: 13; clone_size: few; j_call: TRBJ1-3; v_call: TRBV10-3; cdr3_nt: TGTGCCACCAAGTCCCTAACTGGAAACACCATATATTTT; cdr3_aa: CATKSLTGNTIYF
d_call: NA; cdr3_length: 17; clone_size: NA; j_call: TRBJ2-3; v_call: TRBV3-1; cdr3_nt: TGTGCCAGCAGCCAAGATCGGATAGGGGGTGGCACAGATACGCAGTATTTT; cdr3_aa: CASSQDRIGGGTDTQYF
d_call: NA; cdr3_length: 15; clone_size: NA; j_call: TRBJ1-4; v_call: TRBV6-2/TRBV6-3; cdr3_nt: TGTGCCAGCAGTTATGGATTTGCAACTAATGAAAAACTGTTTTTT; cdr3_aa: CASSYGFATNEKLFF
d_call: TRBD2; cdr3_length: 14; clone_size: many; j_call: TRBJ2-1; v_call: TRBV7-3; cdr3_nt: TGTGCCAGCAGCGTCGGGACTAGAGCCAATGAGCAGTTCTTC; cdr3_aa: CASSVGTRANEQFF
d_call: NA; cdr3_length: 15; clone_size: NA; j_call: TRBJ1-4; v_call: TRBV12-3/TRBV12-4; cdr3_nt: TGTGCCAGCGGTTTCGTGCCAGGGAAAAGTGAAAAACTGTTTTTT; cdr3_aa: CASGFVPGKSEKLFF
d_call: NA; cdr3_length: 13; clone_size: few; j_call: TRBJ2-7; v_call: TRBV12-3/TRBV12-4; cdr3_nt: TGTGCCAGCAGTTTTGGGGAAGGCTACGAGCAGTACTTC; cdr3_aa: CASSFGEGYEQYF
d_call: NA; cdr3_length: 18; clone_size: many; j_call: TRBJ1-4; v_call: TRBV3-1; cdr3_nt: TGTGCCAGCAGCCAAGAGAAGAGGGGAACCCCGGCTAATGAAAAACTGTTTTTT; cdr3_aa: CASSQEKRGTPANEKLFF
d_call: TRBD2; cdr3_length: 17; clone_size: few; j_call: TRBJ2-4; v_call: TRBV9; cdr3_nt: TGTGCCAGCAGCGCGCATACCCTCGGGGGGGCCAAAAACATTCAGTACTTC; cdr3_aa: CASSAHTLGGAKNIQYF
d_call: TRBD1; cdr3_length: 15; clone_size: NA; j_call: TRBJ1-1; v_call: TRBV5-1; cdr3_nt: TGCGCCAGCAGCCCCCGGGACAGCTTTGACACTGAAGCTTTCTTT; cdr3_aa: CASSPRDSFDTEAFF
d_call: TRBD2; cdr3_length: 15; clone_size: NA; j_call: TRBJ2-5; v_call: TRBV3-1; cdr3_nt: TGTGCCAGCACTCGGACTAGCGGGGGGGAAGAGACCCAGTACTTC; cdr3_aa: CASTRTSGGEETQYF
d_call: NA; cdr3_length: 14; clone_size: few; j_call: TRBJ1-1; v_call: TRBV28; cdr3_nt: TGTGCCAGCAGTTTAGGCCCACCGAACACTGAAGCTTTCTTT; cdr3_aa: CASSLGPPNTEAFF
d_call: NA; cdr3_length: 15; clone_size: many; j_call: TRBJ1-5; v_call: TRBV18; cdr3_nt: TGTGCCAGCTCACCATTGGGGGGTTTTAATCAGCCCCAGCATTTT; cdr3_aa: CASSPLGGFNQPQHF
d_call: NA; cdr3_length: 16; clone_size: few; j_call: TRBJ2-2; v_call: TRBV18; cdr3_nt: TGTGCCAGCTCACCACCCACAGGGAGAGACACCGGGGAGCTGTTTTTT; cdr3_aa: CASSPPTGRDTGELFF
d_call: NA; cdr3_length: 14; clone_size: many; j_call: TRBJ1-6; v_call: TRBV20-1; cdr3_nt: TGCAGTGCTAGTCTCCAGGGCGCGAATTCACCCCTCCACTTT; cdr3_aa: CSASLQGANSPLHF
d_call: NA; cdr3_length: 15; clone_size: NA; j_call: TRBJ2-7; v_call: TRBV18; cdr3_nt: TGTGCCAGCTCACTTTCCCGGGACACGCACTACGAGCAGTACTTC; cdr3_aa: CASSLSRDTHYEQYF
d_call: NA; cdr3_length: 13; clone_size: many; j_call: TRBJ1-1; v_call: TRBV29-1; cdr3_nt: TGCAGCGTTGAAGATCAGGAAGACCTTGAAGCTTTCTTT; cdr3_aa: CSVEDQEDLEAFF
d_call: NA; cdr3_length: 14; clone_size: few; j_call: TRBJ2-1; v_call: TRBV7-2; cdr3_nt: TGTGCCAGCAGCTTAGAAATGGCGTTTGGGGAGCAGTTCTTC; cdr3_aa: CASSLEMAFGEQFF
d_call: TRBD1; cdr3_length: 15; clone_size: many; j_call: TRBJ2-5; v_call: TRBV12-3/TRBV12-4; cdr3_nt: TGTGCCAGCAGTTTAGTGGGGACAGGAGTAGAGACCCAGTACTTC; cdr3_aa: CASSLVGTGVETQYF
d_call: NA; cdr3_length: 14; clone_size: many; j_call: TRBJ2-7; v_call: TRBV4-1; cdr3_nt: TGCGCCAGCAGCCCGCAAGTGGGTCTCTACGAGCAGTACTTC; cdr3_aa: CASSPQVGLYEQYF
d_call: NA; cdr3_length: 15; clone_size: few; j_call: TRBJ1-5; v_call: TRBV18; cdr3_nt: TGTGCCAGCTCACCGGATTCCGGCTCGGGTCAGCCCCAGCATTTT; cdr3_aa: CASSPDSGSGQPQHF
d_call: TRBD2; cdr3_length: 14; clone_size: few; j_call: TRBJ2-5; v_call: TRBV3-1; cdr3_nt: TGTGCCAGCAGCCCGAACGGGGGGGCGAGGACCCAGTACTTC; cdr3_aa: CASSPNGGARTQYF
d_call: TRBD1; cdr3_length: 14; clone_size: many; j_call: TRBJ1-6; v_call: TRBV7-3; cdr3_nt: TGTGCCAGCAGCTTGGACAGGGGGAATTCACCCCTCCACTTT; cdr3_aa: CASSLDRGNSPLHF
d_call: TRBD2; cdr3_length: 15; clone_size: many; j_call: TRBJ2-2; v_call: TRBV27; cdr3_nt: TGTGCCAGCAGTTTATCAAGTCTAGCGGGGGTGAAGTTGTTTTTT; cdr3_aa: CASSLSSLAGVKLFF
d_call: TRBD2; cdr3_length: 14; clone_size: NA; j_call: TRBJ2-5; v_call: TRBV11-2; cdr3_nt: TGTGCCAGCAGCCGGATGGGAGGGCAAGAGACCCAGTACTTC; cdr3_aa: CASSRMGGQETQYF
d_call: NA; cdr3_length: 15; clone_size: many; j_call: TRBJ2-1; v_call: TRBV28; cdr3_nt: TGTGCACACAACTATTTGGGGGCAGCAAACAATGAGCAGTTCTTC; cdr3_aa: CAHNYLGAANNEQFF
d_call: TRBD2; cdr3_length: 15; clone_size: few; j_call: TRBJ2-1; v_call: TRBV7-9; cdr3_nt: TGTGCCAGCAGCCCGGGACTAGCGGATTTTAATGAGCAGTTCTTC; cdr3_aa: CASSPGLADFNEQFF
d_call: TRBD1; cdr3_length: 14; clone_size: NA; j_call: TRBJ2-7; v_call: TRBV6-6; cdr3_nt: TGTGCCAGCAGTTACCCGGGACAGGACTACGAGCAGTACTTC; cdr3_aa: CASSYPGQDYEQYF
d_call: NA; cdr3_length: 14; clone_size: few; j_call: TRBJ2-2; v_call: TRBV27; cdr3_nt: TGTGCCAGCAGTAAAAACAGGGACACCGGGGAGCTGTTTTTT; cdr3_aa: CASSKNRDTGELFF
d_call: NA; cdr3_length: 15; clone_size: many; j_call: TRBJ2-3; v_call: TRBV2; cdr3_nt: TGTGCCAGCAGTGTCGGTCCCTCCTACACAGATACGCAGTATTTT; cdr3_aa: CASSVGPSYTDTQYF